The 27 T cell receptor beta chains listed next were all sequenced from one sample in a study of regulatory T cells in long-lasting Graves disease (dated by TCRdb to the early 2020s). According to the study, the label for this sample's time point signals: persistent/refractory GD, antithyroid drugs over 5 years with positive TRAb. For both TCR sequencing and RNA sequencing, RNA was extracted from PBMCs using TRIzol. The library was built by means of multiplex PCR. Sequencer: Illumina HiSeq 4000. iRepertoire HTBI primers and Arm-PCR amplification of CDR3 regions were used to construct TCR beta libraries. The public reads were run again by TCRdb, first through fastp at Q25 and then through MiXCR, and only productive beta chains were kept. Under each unique CDR3 protein, matching rows form one entry showing the most common genes and DNA. This sample gives a few hundred thousand distinct CDR3 sequences in total; roughly 21% of them show up just once. The ten largest clones add up to roughly 7% of the sample.

This specimen was peripheral blood mononuclear cells (PBMCs), taken when the disease was refractory, from a patient treated with antithyroid drugs. These TCRs come from a female donor with Graves disease.

This clonotype was observed many times. This chain links TRBV6-1 with TRBJ1-5; tentative D call: TRBD1 (5 bases). Trimming shortened V by 6 bases and J by 4 bases, and 10 bases separated the two germline ends. The CDR3 is 13 residues long. CDR1 is MNHNS, CDR2 SASEGT, per germline. CDR3 protein: CASRQEINQPQHF. The CDR3 DNA reads TGTGCCAGCAGACAGGAGATTAATCAGCCCCAGCATTTT.

DNA of the CDR3: TGTGCCAGCAGCGTAGCGGGTTCACCCCTCCACTTT. Encoded protein: CASSVAGSPLHF. V is TRBV9 and J is TRBJ1-6; the D is unclear. CDR1 is SGDLS and CDR2 is YYNGEE in the germline V gene. V lost 0 bases and J 9 bases, leaving 4 bases between the germline ends. The CDR3 is 12 amino acids. Variable domain in full (rest from reference TRBV9 and TRBJ1-6): DSGVTQTPKHLITATGQRVTLRCSPRSGDLSVYWYQQSLDQGLQFLIQYYNGEERAKGNILERFSAQQFPDLHSELNLSSLELGDSALYFCASSVAGSPLHFGNGTRLTVT.

The V and J genes are TRBV5-4 and TRBJ2-1; 12 bases agree with TRBD2. Germline loops: CDR1 SGHNT, CDR2 YYREEE (reference sequence). The CDR3 has 18 residues. The J segment lost 0 bases and the V segment lost 3 bases, leaving 7 bases of the junction unmatched. CDR3 in DNA: TGTGCCAGCAGCTCCGGGACTAGCGGGCCCTACTCCTACAATGAGCAGTTCTTC. Its protein product is CASSSGTSGPYSYNEQFF.

This clonotype has ten or more counts. This chain's CDR3 is CASRHPNTEAFF. CDR3 DNA sequence: TGTGCCAGCAGGCACCCGAACACTGAAGCTTTCTTT. The V and J genes are TRBV6-1 and TRBJ1-1; the D is unclear. Per germline, CDR1 MNHNS and CDR2 SASEGT. CDR3 size: 12 residues. Trimming cost V 6 bases and J 1 base, with 6 bases left between them.

The V and J genes are TRBV6-2 or TRBV6-3 and TRBJ2-7; 7 bases are a match to TRBD2. Germline assignment: CDR1 MNHEY and CDR2 SVGEGT. The CDR3 has 14 amino acids. The ends lost 6 bases at V and 5 bases at J; junction bases unmatched: 10. For the CDR3, the DNA is TGTGCCAGCAGGAGACTAGCAGAGGAAAACGAGCAGTACTTC. Translation gives CASRRLAEENEQYF.

This clonotype turned up a few times. The junction and the germline gene differ at one end; a read error may be behind it. The rearrangement joins TRBV7-8 to TRBJ1-4, with no clear D. This CDR3 contains 17 residues. CDR1 and CDR2 (germline): SGHVS, FQNEAQ. The CDR3 here is CASSLDFGEQLMKKLFF. As DNA, the CDR3 is TGTGCCAGCAGCTTAGACTTCGGTGAACAATTAATGAAAAAGCTGTTTTTT.

This rearrangement joins TRBV9 to TRBJ1-2; 12 bases are a match to TRBD1. Germline values: CDR1 SGDLS, CDR2 YYNGEE. The V and J ends lost 5 bases and 8 bases, in that order; junction bases with no gene match: 13. The CDR3 contains 16 residues. The CDR3 region is CASRAPPGQGAHGYTF. DNA of the CDR3: TGTGCCAGCAGGGCCCCTCCGGGACAGGGGGCCCACGGCTACACCTTC.

This clonotype was found many times. In DNA form, the CDR3 reads TGTGCCAGCAGCCAAGGGGCAGCCAAGCCCCTCCACTTT. This codes for CASSQGAAKPLHF. This rearrangement joins TRBV3-1 to TRBJ1-6, with D unclear. Germline assignment: CDR1 LGHDT and CDR2 YNNKEL (reference sequence). The CDR3 loop spans 13 amino acids. With 1 base removed from V and 13 bases from J, the gap between germline ends came to 11 bases.

This clonotype was recorded at least ten times. The chain links TRBV12-3 or TRBV12-4 to TRBJ1-1; D is perhaps TRBD1 (5 bases). The germline V and J ends were trimmed by 8 bases and 0 bases, with 16 bases remaining between them. This CDR3 is 15 amino acids long. The CDR3 region is CASDSTGNMNTEAFF. DNA of the CDR3: TGTGCCAGCGACAGTACGGGGAATATGAACACTGAAGCTTTCTTT.

CDR3: CASGGGSGNQPQHF. CDR3 in DNA: TGTGCCAGCGGCGGAGGATCGGGCAATCAGCCCCAGCATTTT. The chain recombines TRBV2 with TRBJ1-5; D gene unclear. This CDR3 has 14 residues. V lost 8 bases, J lost 2 bases, and 13 bases lay in between. Germline values: CDR1 SNHLY, CDR2 FYNNEI.

The sample holds many counts of this clonotype. The rearrangement links TRBV20-1 to TRBJ2-5; D tentatively fits TRBD1 or TRBD2 (5 bases each). The ends were cut back, 2 bases at V and 5 bases at J, with 6 bases in the middle. Germline V gives CDR1 DFQATT, CDR2 SNEGSKA (reference sequence). CDR3 length: 11 amino acids. The CDR3: CSARWDETQYF. The CDR3 nucleotides read TGCAGTGCTAGATGGGACGAGACCCAGTACTTC.

The chain couples TRBV5-1 to TRBJ1-3; possibly TRBD1 for D (6 bases). The germline gives CDR1 SGHRS, CDR2 YFSETQ. V lost 4 bases and J lost 0, with 11 bases in between. The CDR3 contains 15 residues. The CDR3 reads CASSLRGHSGNTIYF. In DNA form, the CDR3 reads TGCGCCAGCAGCCTCAGGGGCCACTCTGGAAACACCATATATTTT.

This clonotype turned up a few times. V usage is TRBV2 and J usage is TRBJ2-7; 7 bases map to TRBD2. This CDR3 spans 14 amino acids. Germline V CDR1 and CDR2: SNHLY, FYNNEI. V dropped 7 bases and J dropped 2; count of bases not matched to a gene: 8. The CDR3 protein is CASKGRGPPYEQYF. CDR3 nucleotides: TGTGCCAGCAAGGGGAGGGGCCCCCCCTACGAGCAGTACTTC.

This clonotype was counted ten times or more. The J gene is TRBJ2-4, the V gene TRBV5-6; D ambiguous. The germline V and J ends were trimmed by 4 bases and 3 bases, with 5 bases remaining between them. Germline assignment: CDR1 SGHDT and CDR2 YYEEEE. The CDR3 is 12 residues long. The CDR3 sequence is CASSPGKNIQYF. The CDR3, as DNA: TGTGCCAGCAGCCCAGGCAAAAACATTCAGTACTTC.

The chain carries TRBV11-3 and TRBJ2-1, with D perhaps TRBD1 (9 bases). V was cut by 2 bases and J by 0 bases, with 32 bases left in between. There are 23 residues in the CDR3. Germline V gives CDR1 SGHNT, CDR2 YENEEA. In nucleotides, the CDR3 is TGTGCCAGCAGCTTATTTCTAACGGGGGGGGGGACAGGGCACTGGAGCTCCTACAATGAGCAGTTCTTC. This sequence encodes CASSLFLTGGGTGHWSSYNEQFF.

This clonotype was seen many times. The CDR3 DNA follows: TGTGCCAGCAGTGATGGGACAGGGGGCGAAAAAAACATTCAGTACTTC. As protein: CASSDGTGGEKNIQYF. V gene TRBV2 combines with J gene TRBJ2-4, with 12 bases identical to TRBD1. In germline, CDR1 is SNHLY, CDR2 FYNNEI. With 3 bases clipped from V and 4 bases from J, the junction kept 4 bases outside the gene matches. This CDR3 contains 16 residues.

Many counts were recorded for this clonotype. The chain is built from TRBV7-9 and TRBJ2-5, with a weak D call TRBD2 (7 bases). The ends were cut back, 8 bases at V and 5 bases at J, with 18 bases in the middle. The CDR3 consists of 14 residues. Germline V gene sequence: CDR1 SEHNR, CDR2 FQNEAQ (reference sequence). CDR3 in amino acids: CASGGGGGAETQYF. DNA for the CDR3: TGTGCCAGCGGAGGTGGGGGGGGCGCGGAGACCCAGTACTTC.

At least ten counts were recorded for this clonotype. The gene calls are TRBV12-3 or TRBV12-4 and TRBJ2-7; D might be TRBD2 (7 bases). This CDR3 comprises 12 residues. V dropped 7 bases and J dropped 9 bases, with 16 bases sitting between them. CDR3 in amino acids: CASNQMGGGQYF. DNA of the CDR3: TGTGCCAGCAATCAAATGGGAGGGGGGCAGTACTTC.

A single count supports this clonotype. J is TRBJ1-1 and V is TRBV29-1; D unresolved. The V gene lost 3 bases and the J gene lost 11 bases, with 19 bases spanning the gap. There are 13 residues in the CDR3. CDR1 is SQVTM, CDR2 ANQGSEA, per germline. For the CDR3, the DNA is TGCAGCGTTGATCGGCCCCAGGCCATTGAGGCTTTCTTT. It yields the protein CSVDRPQAIEAFF. Together with reference TRBV29-1 and TRBJ1-1, the CDR3 gives the full variable domain: SAVISQKPSRDICQRGTSLTIQCQVDSQVTMMFWYRQQPGQSLTLIATANQGSEATYESGFVIDKFPISRPNLTFSTLTVSNMSPEDSSIYLCSVDRPQAIEAFFGQGTRLTVV.

Comments on this clonotype: This clone may be a read error of a much larger clone one base away. The V call is TRBV6-1, the J call TRBJ2-7; possible D gene TRBD1, 5 bases. This CDR3 is 14 amino acids long. CDR1 and CDR2 (germline): MNHNS, SASEGT. Trimming stripped 6 bases from V and 2 bases from J, with 14 bases between. CDR3 in amino acids: CASRSPVDTYEQYF. Here the CDR3 DNA reads TGTGCCAGCAGATCCCCCGTGGACACCTACGAGCAGTACTTC.

This clonotype appeared a few times. The J gene is TRBJ1-2, the V gene TRBV7-9, with a tentative D call TRBD1 (5 bases). V dropped 3 bases and J dropped 0 bases, with 17 bases sitting between them. This CDR3 has 17 residues. Germline CDR1 SEHNR, CDR2 FQNEAQ (reference sequence). For the CDR3, the DNA is TGTGCCAGCAGCTTTTTCATCCAGGGTGAATCTAACTATGGCTACACCTTC. Amino acid sequence: CASSFFIQGESNYGYTF.

In this sample, this clonotype turned up a few times. The chain joins TRBV12-3 or TRBV12-4 to TRBJ2-2; D could derive from TRBD1 or TRBD2 (5 bases each). V lost 6 bases, J lost 4 bases, and 9 bases lay in between. CDR3 length equals 13 residues. CDR3 bases: TGTGCCAGCAGACTAGGGGTCACCGGGGAGCTGTTTTTT. Amino acids: CASRLGVTGELFF.

The J gene is TRBJ2-7, the V gene TRBV5-1; 8 nucleotides match TRBD1. Unmatched junction bases numbered 6, after V lost 4 bases and J lost 0 bases. This CDR3 is built from 15 residues. The germline CDR1 and CDR2 sequences are SGHRS and YFSETQ. This CDR3 reads CASSNGQGLSYEQYF. DNA for the CDR3: TGCGCCAGCAGCAACGGACAGGGACTCTCCTACGAGCAGTACTTC.

This clonotype was recorded at least ten times. The V and J genes are TRBV7-2 and TRBJ1-3; D perhaps matches TRBD1 (6 bases). Germline assignment: CDR1 SGHTA and CDR2 FQGNSA. The CDR3 is 14 amino acids. Trimming stripped 5 bases from V and 2 bases from J, with 10 bases between. CDR3 residues: CASSRGGTGNTIYF. The CDR3 bases are TGTGCCAGCAGCAGGGGGGGGACTGGAAACACCATATATTTT. Drawing the rest from reference TRBV7-2 and TRBJ1-3, the complete variable domain is GAGVSQSPSNKVTEKGKDVELRCDPISGHTALYWYRQSLGQGLEFLIYFQGNSAPDKSGLPSDRFSAERTGGSVSTLTIQRTQQEDSAVYLCASSRGGTGNTIYFGEGSWLTVV.

This clonotype was seen many times. The genes are TRBV12-3 or TRBV12-4 and TRBJ2-2; 11 bases match TRBD2. The CDR3 has 15 amino acids. With V trimmed by 5 bases and J by 5 bases, 4 bases remained unmatched. CDR3: CASSKTSGTTGELFF. The DNA for the CDR3 is TGTGCCAGCAGTAAGACTAGCGGGACAACCGGGGAGCTGTTTTTT.

This clonotype was recorded a few times. The chain couples TRBV12-3 or TRBV12-4 to TRBJ2-7, with D perhaps assigned TRBD1 or TRBD2 (6 bases each). V gave up 2 bases and J gave up 3 bases, with 14 bases separating them. The CDR3 consists of 15 residues. The CDR3 here is CASSLHPGAIYEQYF. For the CDR3, the DNA is TGTGCCAGCAGTTTACACCCGGGGGCCATCTACGAGCAGTACTTC.

On this clonotype itself: Compared with germline, one end of the junction differs, possibly owing to a read error. The chain is built from TRBV12-3 or TRBV12-4 and TRBJ1-1; D is unclear. The CDR3 has 13 amino acids. CDR3 residues: CASSLDRRAEALF. The CDR3 nucleotides are TGTGCCAGCAGTTTAGACAGAAGGGCTGAAGCTCTCTTT.